Presented here are 25 T cell receptor beta chains from one specimen sequenced in a study of neurological immune-mediated disorders. Time point noted: longitudinal time-point 3. Using its own MiXCR run on the 5' RACE reads, TCRdb lists one record per CDR3 protein. The sample records over 90,000 distinct CDR3 sequences, 9.5% to 14% being singletons. Material: PBMCs. These receptors all come from a female donor with HTLV-1-associated myelopathy (HAM/TSP).

This clonotype was counted many times. The chain links TRBV10-3 to TRBJ2-3; D may correspond to TRBD1 or TRBD2 (5 bases each). The length of the CDR3 is 15 residues. From germline, CDR1 is ENHRY and CDR2 SYGVKD. The germline V and J ends were trimmed by 6 bases and 3 bases, with 16 bases remaining between them. This CDR3 is CAISFQAWGTDTQYF. The DNA for the CDR3 is TGTGCCATCAGCTTTCAGGCGTGGGGGACAGATACGCAGTATTTT.

CDR3 sequence: CASSEFMTDTQYF. CDR3 in DNA: TGCGCCAGCAGTGAGTTTATGACAGATACGCAGTATTTT. The chain recombines TRBV10-1 with TRBJ2-3; D is uncertain. CDR1 and CDR2 from the germline V gene are WNHNN and SYGVQD (reference sequence). Trimming pared 1 base from V and 3 bases from J, leaving 5 bases between. The CDR3 consists of 13 residues.

This clonotype came up many times. The chain joins TRBV5-1 to TRBJ2-7; D is undetermined. The CDR3 is 14 residues long. The V end lost 2 bases, the J end lost 0 bases, and 9 bases lay between the germline ends. Germline V gene sequence: CDR1 SGHRS, CDR2 YFSETQ. CDR3 region: CASSFQASSYEQYF. For the CDR3, the DNA is TGCGCCAGCAGCTTCCAGGCAAGCTCCTACGAGCAGTACTTC.

This clonotype was counted at least ten times. This rearrangement joins TRBV12-3 or TRBV12-4 to TRBJ2-1, with 7 bases that match TRBD1. V lost 5 bases to trimming and J lost 3 bases; unmatched junction nucleotides: 7. This CDR3 spans 15 amino acids. Here the CDR3 DNA reads TGTGCCAGCAGTGCAGGGGGTTTCTTCTACAATGAGCAGTTCTTC. Translated, it gives CASSAGGFFYNEQFF.

This clonotype was seen only a few times. This chain uses TRBV27 with TRBJ1-5; D uncertain. This CDR3 region has 16 residues. Trimming stripped 2 bases from V and 4 bases from J, with 15 bases between. Germline V lookup: CDR1 MNHEY, CDR2 SMNVEV (reference sequence). CDR3: CASSLLGPIANQPQHF. The CDR3 DNA reads TGTGCCAGCAGTTTACTCGGACCCATAGCAAATCAGCCCCAGCATTTT.

This clonotype occurred many times. This chain links TRBV12-3 or TRBV12-4 with TRBJ2-5; D may be TRBD1 or TRBD2 (5 bases each). V was clipped by 5 bases and J by 1 base, with 20 bases between them. The CDR3 runs to 17 residues. The CDR3 DNA reads as TGTGCCAGCAGTCCCTTCCCCGGGACGGAGAGCCAAGAGACCCAGTACTTC. Translation: CASSPFPGTESQETQYF.

This clonotype appeared many times. Its ends do not fully match the called genes, so a read error is possible. The CDR3 reads CASSLGNPVQETQYF. In DNA form, the CDR3 reads TGCGCCAGCAGTTTGGGGAACCCAGTGCAAGAGACCCAGTACTTC. The chain uses TRBV5-1 and TRBJ2-5; D is unclear. The CDR3 has 15 residues. CDR1 is SGHRS, CDR2 YFSETQ, per germline.

In its sample, this clonotype was seen many times. The J gene is TRBJ2-2, the V gene TRBV5-6; a possible D gene is TRBD2 (7 bases). In germline, CDR1 is SGHDT, CDR2 YYEEEE. The ends were cut back, 4 bases at V and 1 base at J, with 20 bases in the middle. This CDR3 has 18 amino acids. CDR3 amino acids: CASSPSDWRGLNTGELFF. CDR3 nucleotide sequence: TGTGCCAGCAGCCCGTCCGATTGGCGGGGGCTGAACACCGGGGAGCTGTTTTTT.

Notes on this clonotype: This may come from a read error, since a much larger clone is one base off. The CDR3 region has the DNA TGTGCCAGCAGTTACTCAATCGCGGCGTGGGCCCAAAAAGAGACCCAGTACTTC. Encoded protein: CASSYSIAAWAQKETQYF. This chain joins TRBV6-5 and TRBJ2-5; no definite D call. The CDR3 has 18 amino acids. CDR1 and CDR2 from the germline V gene are MNHEY and SVGAGI. With 0 bases removed from V and 3 bases from J, the gap between germline ends came to 20 bases.

This clonotype was counted many times. The chain joins TRBV6-5 to TRBJ1-2, with 9 bases matching TRBD1. The CDR3 contains 14 residues. Germline V gene lookup returns CDR1 MNHEY and CDR2 SVGAGI. Losses at the gene ends were 9 bases for V and 2 bases for J; bases not matched to a gene: 7. DNA of the CDR3: TGTGCCAGTCGGGAGACAGGGGGGAACTATGGCTACACCTTC. It is translated as CASRETGGNYGYTF.

This clonotype showed up many times. The CDR3 DNA reads TGTGCCAGCAGTTTATCGACAGCGGGTACCTACGAGCAGTACTTC. This translates into CASSLSTAGTYEQYF. The V and J genes are TRBV27 and TRBJ2-7; D possibly corresponds to TRBD2 (6 bases). The CDR3 has 15 amino acids. Trimming stripped 0 bases from V and 2 bases from J, with 11 bases between. Germline CDR1 MNHEY, CDR2 SMNVEV (reference sequence).

This clonotype was recorded at least ten times. The V call is TRBV12-3 or TRBV12-4, the J call TRBJ1-6; D is unclear. V was shortened by 4 bases and J by 0 bases, with 16 bases between the two germline ends. The CDR3 has 18 amino acids. Here the CDR3 reads CASSSLVDWSSYNSPLHF. The CDR3 nucleotides are TGTGCCAGCAGTTCACTAGTCGACTGGAGCTCCTATAATTCACCCCTCCACTTT.

This clonotype was counted many times. V is TRBV2 and J is TRBJ2-2; D is undetermined. The CDR3 has 10 amino acids. Germline V CDR1 and CDR2: SNHLY, FYNNEI. V was pared by 6 bases and J by 7 bases, with 3 bases between. The CDR3 DNA is TGTGCCAGCAGCCTCGGGGAGCTGTTTTTT. Amino acids: CASSLGELFF.

This clonotype turned up a few times. This chain joins TRBV7-9 and TRBJ2-2, with a weak D call TRBD1 (7 bases). The V end lost 7 bases, the J end lost 6 bases, and 15 bases lay between the germline ends. This CDR3 is 14 amino acids long. Germline V lookup: CDR1 SEHNR, CDR2 FQNEAQ (reference sequence). The DNA of the CDR3 is TGTGCCAGCATCCCCGACAGGGACTCCGGGGAGCTGTTTTTT. This sequence encodes CASIPDRDSGELFF.

This clonotype was seen many times. This chain connects TRBV28 to TRBJ2-7; D uncertain. The CDR3 runs to 13 residues. Trimming cost V 3 bases and J 4 bases, with 10 bases left between them. CDR1 is MDHEN and CDR2 is SYDVKM in the germline V gene. The CDR3 spells CASSLSWVYEQYF. DNA of the CDR3: TGTGCCAGCAGTTTGAGCTGGGTTTACGAGCAGTACTTC.

The rearrangement links TRBV5-1 to TRBJ2-7; 7 bases fit TRBD1. V dropped 5 bases and J dropped 4; count of bases not matched to a gene: 9. Germline-derived CDR1 and CDR2 are SGHRS and YFSETQ. The CDR3 contains 14 residues. The DNA for the CDR3 is TGCGCCAGCAGATCTCAAGGGGGCGAGTACGAGCAGTACTTC. Amino acids: CASRSQGGEYEQYF.

This clonotype was counted only a few times. The rearrangement links TRBV11-2 to TRBJ2-3, with no clear D. The CDR3 sequence is 13 residues long. From germline, CDR1 is SGHAT and CDR2 FQNNGV. V lost 6 bases and J lost 0, with 7 bases in between. The CDR3 loop reads CASRLGSTDTQYF. The CDR3 DNA is TGTGCCAGCAGGCTGGGGAGCACAGATACGCAGTATTTT.

This clonotype was counted at least ten times. The V gene is TRBV5-5, the J gene TRBJ2-3; 8 bases are shared with TRBD1. This CDR3 contains 16 residues. The germline V gene encodes CDR1 SGHKS and CDR2 YYEKEE (reference sequence). V shed 4 bases and J 1 base; nucleotides not matched to a gene: 8. CDR3 coding DNA: TGTGCCAGCAGCCGAGACCCGGGACAGGGCACAGATACGCAGTATTTT. As protein: CASSRDPGQGTDTQYF.

This chain uses TRBV20-1 with TRBJ1-1; 7 bases align to TRBD1. The CDR3 is made up of 13 amino acids. Germline-derived CDR1 and CDR2 are DFQATT and SNEGSKA (reference sequence). Trimming at V came to 6 bases and at J to 0 bases, leaving 4 bases not matched to a gene. CDR3 protein: CSARTGMNTEAFF. CDR3 coding DNA: TGCAGTGCCCGGACAGGAATGAACACTGAAGCTTTCTTT.

This clonotype came up many times. This rearrangement joins TRBV3-1 to TRBJ1-1, with D possibly being TRBD1 (5 bases). The V gene lost 2 bases and the J gene lost 5 bases, with 15 bases spanning the gap. Germline V lookup: CDR1 LGHDT, CDR2 YNNKEL (reference sequence). The CDR3 covers 15 residues. CDR3 sequence (DNA): TGTGCCAGCAGCCAAAGAACTGGGGGGTGGACTGAAGCTTTCTTT. Amino acid sequence: CASSQRTGGWTEAFF. Full variable domain (remainder filled in from reference TRBV3-1 and TRBJ1-1): DTAVSQTPKYLVTQMGNDKSIKCEQNLGHDTMYWYKQDSKKFLKIMFSYNNKELIINETVPNRFSPKSPDKAHLNLHINSLELGDSAVYFCASSQRTGGWTEAFFGQGTRLTVV.

This chain joins TRBV2 and TRBJ2-1, with a tentative D call TRBD2 (5 bases). Germline-derived CDR1 and CDR2 are SNHLY and FYNNEI. CDR3 length equals 11 residues. Trimming removed 7 bases from V and 13 bases from J, with 14 bases in between. CDR3 sequence reads: CASIREILQFF. The CDR3, as DNA: TGTGCCAGCATTAGGGAGATTCTTCAGTTCTTC. The variable domain in full, completed from reference TRBV2 and TRBJ2-1, reads EPEVTQTPSHQVTQMGQEVILRCVPISNHLYFYWYRQILGQKVEFLVSFYNNEISEKSEIFDDQFSVERPDGSNFTLKIRSTKLEDSAMYFCASIREILQFFGPGTRLTVL.

This clonotype was found many times. The chain carries TRBV6-1 and TRBJ1-1; the D is unclear. The CDR3 totals 13 residues. CDR1 and CDR2 from the germline V gene are MNHNS and SASEGT. V gave up 1 base and J gave up 5 bases, with 8 bases separating them. The CDR3 bases are TGTGCCAGCAGTGAAGGTCCGGAGACTGAAGCTTTCTTT. This sequence encodes CASSEGPETEAFF.

This clonotype was detected many times. V and J are TRBV6-6 and TRBJ2-7; D is uncertain. Trimming removed 6 bases from V and 1 base from J, with 10 bases in between. The CDR3 totals 13 residues. The germline gives CDR1 MNHNY, CDR2 SVGAGI (reference sequence). The CDR3: CASRKPASYEQYF. CDR3 sequence (DNA): TGTGCCAGCAGGAAACCAGCTTCCTACGAGCAGTACTTC.

This clonotype was recorded at least ten times. V usage is TRBV15 and J usage is TRBJ2-3; 8 nucleotides line up with TRBD2. The trim removed 6 bases at V and 5 bases at J, leaving 16 bases unmatched. The CDR3 runs to 17 residues. Germline V gives CDR1 LNHNV, CDR2 YYDKDF (reference sequence). This CDR3 is CATRDPLPRGERDTQYF. CDR3 nucleotides: TGTGCCACCAGAGACCCCCTGCCGCGGGGGGAGCGAGATACGCAGTATTTT.

This clonotype was picked up many times. The chain employs TRBV12-3 or TRBV12-4 and TRBJ1-1; no definite D call. The V end lost 4 bases, the J end lost 4 bases, and 16 bases lay between the germline ends. The CDR3 has 15 amino acids. CDR3 amino acids: CASSYGPSAPTEAFF. CDR3 nucleotides: TGTGCCAGCAGTTACGGACCGTCCGCCCCCACTGAAGCTTTCTTT.